The 20 T cell receptor beta chains below were found in one sample sequenced in a study of cytomegalovirus exposure and HLA in healthy donors. PCR was performed using 60 Vbeta and 13 Jbeta primers. Measured with immunoSEQ multiplex PCR; TCRdb has only the in-frame clones, and not every one. The sample lists over 95,000 clones; over 75% were seen once. Sequences were obtained from PBMCs. The receptors come from a man aged 35-49 years in good health and CMV-seropositive.

This clone was seen only a few times. The chain carries TRBV30 and TRBJ1-6; TRBD1 might be the D (6 bases). Trimming left V 4 bases short and J 0 bases short, with 16 bases between. Per germline, CDR1 GTSNPN and CDR2 SVGIG (reference sequence). CDR3 length: 17 amino acids. CDR3 sequence (DNA): TGTGCCTGGAAAGGCAGGGGCCAGGGCTCCTATAATTCACCCCTCCACTTT. This encodes CAWKGRGQGSYNSPLHF.

This chain joins TRBV28 and TRBJ1-1; D possibly corresponds to TRBD1 (5 bases). This CDR3 contains 14 residues. Trimming pared 2 bases from V and 4 bases from J, leaving 11 bases between. CDR1 and CDR2 (germline): MDHEN, SYDVKM. CDR3 sequence: CASSLRGEGTEAFF. The CDR3 DNA is TGTGCCAGCAGTTTACGGGGGGAAGGCACTGAAGCTTTCTTT.

This chain links TRBV6-8 with TRBJ1-5; D uncertain. CDR3 length: 14 residues. Germline V gene lookup returns CDR1 MNHGY and CDR2 SAAAGT. Trimming cost V 8 bases and J 0 bases, with 11 bases left between them. CDR3 in amino acids: CASRDIDSNQPQHF. The CDR3 DNA is TGTGCCAGCCGCGACATAGATAGCAATCAGCCCCAGCATTTT.

The CDR3 DNA sequence: TGCGCCAGTCGGGGGTACGCCGAGCAGTTCTTC. Protein product: CASRGYAEQFF. The chain employs TRBV4-3 and TRBJ2-1; D possibly corresponds to TRBD2 (6 bases). Germline assignment: CDR1 LGHNA and CDR2 YSLEER. This CDR3 spans 11 amino acids. V lost 9 bases, J lost 10 bases, and 13 bases lay in between.

The V call is TRBV6-1, the J call TRBJ2-3; 7 nucleotides align to TRBD1. There are 16 residues in the CDR3. V lost 3 bases, J lost 2 bases, and 8 bases stayed unmatched. CDR1 and CDR2 from the germline V gene are MNHNS and SASEGT. CDR3 in DNA: TGTGCCAGCAGTGACCTACAGGGGATGACCACAGATACGCAGTATTTT. Amino acids: CASSDLQGMTTDTQYF.

This clone showed up just a few times. In DNA, the CDR3 is TGTGCCAGCCACAGGGGGTACACCTCGAACACCGGGGAGCTGTTTTTT. This codes for CASHRGYTSNTGELFF. J is TRBJ2-2 and V is TRBV19; 8 bases line up with TRBD1. Germline CDR1 LNHDA, CDR2 SQIVND (reference sequence). Losses at the gene ends were 9 bases for V and 0 bases for J; bases not matched to a gene: 9. The length of the CDR3 is 16 residues.

J is TRBJ2-3 and V is TRBV6-5, with D perhaps TRBD1 (5 bases). The V end lost 4 bases, the J end lost 1 base, and 9 bases lay between the germline ends. The length of the CDR3 is 14 residues. Per germline, CDR1 MNHEY and CDR2 SVGAGI. The CDR3 sequence is CASSLQGGTDTQYF. As DNA, the CDR3 is TGTGCCAGCAGTTTGCAAGGGGGCACAGATACGCAGTATTTT.

V is TRBV7-3 and J is TRBJ1-1; no reliable D call. V was shortened by 2 bases and J by 1 base, with 11 bases between the two germline ends. The CDR3 consists of 15 residues. In germline, CDR1 is SGHTA, CDR2 FQGTGA. CDR3 DNA sequence: TGTGCCAGCAGCTTATTGTCAGAAACGAACACTGAAGCTTTCTTT. It codes for CASSLLSETNTEAFF.

The genes are TRBV28 and TRBJ1-1; D not certain. Deletions cut 7 bases from V and 12 bases from J, with 24 bases between. This CDR3 spans 14 amino acids. The germline V gene has CDR1 MDHEN and CDR2 SYDVKM. The CDR3 here is CASTTISLPRRPFF. CDR3 nucleotides: TGTGCCAGCACCACGATCTCACTGCCTCGGAGGCCTTTCTTT.

The chain combines TRBV5-4 with TRBJ2-1; 9 bases fit TRBD2. There are 15 residues in the CDR3. Germline CDR1 and CDR2: SGHNT and YYREEE (reference sequence). After removal of 0 bases from V and 3 bases from J, the junction contained 1 base not matched to a gene. The CDR3 loop is CASSLATSGYNEQFF. The CDR3 nucleotides are TGTGCCAGCAGCTTGGCGACTAGCGGCTACAATGAGCAGTTCTTC.

This rearrangement joins TRBV7-3 to TRBJ2-7; 9 nucleotides line up with TRBD1. CDR3 length: 13 residues. Germline V gene data show CDR1 as SGHTA and CDR2 as FQGTGA. Trimming removed 3 bases from V and 5 bases from J; junction bases left unmatched: 2. The CDR3 loop is CASSLDRGHEQYF. The CDR3 DNA reads as TGTGCCAGCAGCTTGGACAGGGGCCACGAGCAGTACTTC.

This chain uses TRBV7-9 with TRBJ2-2; a possible D gene is TRBD2 (6 bases). Germline V gene sequence: CDR1 SEHNR, CDR2 FQNEAQ (reference sequence). The V end lost 0 bases, the J end lost 3 bases, and 8 bases lay between the germline ends. This CDR3 has 15 amino acids. The CDR3 loop is CASSLAGGDTGELFF. CDR3 nucleotides: TGTGCCAGCAGCTTAGCCGGGGGTGACACCGGGGAGCTGTTTTTT.

The rearrangement joins TRBV27 to TRBJ2-6; 7 bases are shared with TRBD1. The CDR3 is made up of 18 amino acids. Germline V gene data show CDR1 as MNHEY and CDR2 as SMNVEV (reference sequence). With V trimmed by 5 bases and J by 4 bases, 14 bases remained unmatched. The CDR3: CASSPSTTGRSGANVLTF. The DNA for the CDR3 is TGTGCCAGCAGTCCATCGACGACAGGGCGGTCGGGGGCCAACGTCCTGACTTTC.

V and J are TRBV28 and TRBJ2-7; D remains ambiguous. In germline, CDR1 is MDHEN, CDR2 SYDVKM. V was cut by 7 bases and J by 6 bases, with 16 bases left in between. CDR3 length: 13 amino acids. The CDR3 loop is CASKTGSLSEQYF. For the CDR3, the DNA is TGTGCCAGCAAAACCGGGTCCCTAAGCGAGCAGTACTTC.

This clone came up once. The chain combines TRBV11-2 with TRBJ1-1, with a weak D call TRBD1 (5 bases). In germline, CDR1 is SGHAT, CDR2 FQNNGV. Trimming took off 3 bases at V and 6 bases at J, with 20 bases between the two ends. The length of the CDR3 is 16 residues. The CDR3 reads CASSFKSQGWRAEAFF. As DNA, the CDR3 is TGTGCCAGCAGCTTTAAGTCTCAGGGCTGGAGGGCTGAAGCTTTCTTT.

The chain is built from TRBV6-1 and TRBJ1-3; D is ambiguous. Germline CDR1 is MNHNS and CDR2 is SASEGT. The CDR3 runs 15 residues. V was clipped by 5 bases and J by 3 bases, with 14 bases between them. The CDR3 coding sequence is TGTGCCAGCAGTTTAGCTGTAGCGTTTGGAAACACCATATATTTT. Its translation: CASSLAVAFGNTIYF.

In regard to this clone: Within the sample, other DNA sequences also encode this same CDR3. The rearrangement links TRBV11-2 to TRBJ2-1; 8 bases fit TRBD1. V dropped 5 bases and J dropped 9; count of bases not matched to a gene: 9. This CDR3 comprises 14 residues. Germline V CDR1 and CDR2: SGHAT, FQNNGV. CDR3 DNA sequence: TGTGCCAGCAGCCCCCGAGACAGGGGCGGTGAGCAGTTCTTC. It specifies CASSPRDRGGEQFF. The full variable domain, in which reference TRBV11-2 and TRBJ2-1 provide the parts outside the CDR3, is EAGVAQSPRYKIIEKRQSVAFWCNPISGHATLYWYQQILGQGPKLLIQFQNNGVVDDSQLPKDRFSAERLKGVDSTLKIQPAKLEDSAVYLCASSPRDRGGEQFFGPGTRLTVL.

The V and J genes are TRBV6-6 and TRBJ1-3; D might be TRBD1 (5 bases). The CDR3 has 15 residues. V shed 3 bases and J shed 3 bases, with 12 bases lying between them. CDR1 MNHNY and CDR2 SVGAGI come from the germline V gene (reference sequence). This CDR3 reads CASSYSNRNGNTIYF. DNA for the CDR3: TGTGCCAGCAGTTATTCGAACAGGAATGGAAACACCATATATTTT.

The table lists this clone with a count of one. The V and J genes are TRBV7-2 and TRBJ2-4; TRBD1 aligns across 8 bases. Per the germline V gene, CDR1 is SGHTA and CDR2 is FQGNSA. There are 19 residues in the CDR3. V lost 5 bases to trimming and J lost 2 bases; unmatched junction nucleotides: 17. The CDR3: CASSHQGTGTYRSKNIQYF. CDR3 sequence (DNA): TGTGCCAGCAGCCATCAGGGGACAGGCACCTACCGCTCCAAAAACATTCAGTACTTC.

This sequence joins TRBV2 and TRBJ2-7; D unclear. The germline gives CDR1 SNHLY, CDR2 FYNNEI. The CDR3 totals 15 residues. V lost 3 bases, J lost 8 bases, and 20 bases lay in between. The DNA of the CDR3 is TGTGCCAGCAGTGAGCCGGCTGGGCGACCCCCCCAGCAGTACTTC. Encoded protein: CASSEPAGRPPQQYF.